Listed here is a single T cell receptor (beta chain). Its antigen is currently unknown. Via the markers CD45RO/CCR7/CD25/CD127/CD95/CD27, stem cell-like memory, regulatory, central memory and naive CD4+ cells were sorted. The entry originates in a study of beta chain features in type 1 diabetes. Study information: Sorted cell examination encompassed roughly 110 million cells across all samples. Study findings and constraints: Type 1 diabetes patients had moderately but significantly shorter TCRB CDR3s in all four CD4+ subsets. The study found fewer insertions and more deletions at VDJ junctions in type 1 diabetes patients. Still unanswered here is whether HLA type influences TCRB rearrangement.

Expressed TCRB transcripts got sequenced, as all isolated RNA was reverse transcribed. The repertoire was sequenced with immunoSEQ multiplex PCR; TCRdb's copy has only in-frame clones and lacks some. The table lists some 330,000 clones, 10% to 15% of them singletons. The V end lost 2 bases, the J end lost 2 bases, and 10 bases lay between the germline ends. CDR3 length: 14 residues. From germline, CDR1 is SGHDT and CDR2 YYEEEE. Input material: naive CD4+ T cells from blood. J is TRBJ2-5 and V is TRBV5-6; D is uncertain. This clonotype was sampled from a young woman with type 1 diabetes. In DNA form, the CDR3 reads TGTGCCAGCAGCTTCGTGGCGGCTCAAGAGACCCAGTACTTC. This translates into CASSFVAAQETQYF.